A selection of T cell receptor beta chains follows, all from one sample in a study of CD8+CD57+ T cells in acquired aplastic anemia. TCRdb analysed the reads with MiXCR anew, one entry per CDR3 protein. The sample has 75,000 to 90,000 distinct CDR3 sequences, 40% to 50% seen once; the top ten hold over 50%. Sequencing was done on a sample of sorted CD4+, CD8+, or CD8+CD57+ T cells (not recorded which) from PBMCs. All receptors derive from a human donor in good health, serving as a control. The CDR3 runs from the conserved cysteine through the conserved F or W. The D gene is left open where the match is weak. Part of the rows lack a size; the others show once, few, many or a class for expanded clones.

TRBJ2-7,many,NA,TRBV4-2,CASSQDGSHEQYF
TRBJ1-1,many,TRBD1,TRBV10-1,CASSSTGKGTEAFF
TRBJ2-7,many,NA,TRBV7-2,CASSSGSGFSYEQYF
TRBJ2-3,once,TRBD2,TRBV20-1,CSARLAGEDTQYF
TRBJ1-2,NA,NA,TRBV12-3/TRBV12-4,CASSNGYGYTF
TRBJ2-3,many,TRBD2,TRBV24-1,CATSSGLFSGGMADTQYF
TRBJ1-4,NA,NA,TRBV9,CASSHETATNEKLFF
TRBJ2-7,many,NA,TRBV6-1,CASSEDHRSQYF
TRBJ1-2,once,TRBD1,TRBV10-3,CAISTGTYGYTF
TRBJ2-7,many,TRBD2,TRBV5-1,CASSGRGDYYEQYF
TRBJ2-1,NA,TRBD2,TRBV5-4,CASSLLAGQDLYNEQFF
TRBJ2-7,few,NA,TRBV19,CASSIIHSEYEQYF
TRBJ2-7,many,NA,TRBV20-1,CSASRGAEQYF
TRBJ2-7,NA,TRBD2,TRBV20-1,CSARIAGAFEQYF
TRBJ1-2,many,NA,TRBV24-1,CATSDLGQNGYTF
TRBJ2-7,NA,NA,TRBV7-2,CASSFAREAYEQYF
TRBJ1-1,NA,TRBD1,TRBV19,CASIRDREGTEAFF
TRBJ2-3,many,NA,TRBV25-1,CASSTKVRGGDTDTQYF
TRBJ1-1,many,NA,TRBV2,CASSEPNTEAFF
TRBJ2-5,few,TRBD2,TRBV12-3/TRBV12-4,CASSYIAGAQETQYF
TRBJ1-1,NA,NA,TRBV9,CASAPSGDTEAFF
TRBJ2-7,NA,NA,TRBV20-1,CSARVQGGYEQYF
TRBJ1-5,many,NA,TRBV4-1,CASSPMGGSNQPQHF
TRBJ1-2,few,NA,TRBV7-8,CASSATDRLYGYTF
TRBJ1-2,NA,TRBD1,TRBV19,CATERLGTGDGYTF
TRBJ1-6,NA,TRBD1,TRBV10-2,CATQGGGWNSPLHF
TRBJ2-3,NA,NA,TRBV25-1,CASRPTGADTDTQYF
TRBJ2-3,NA,NA,TRBV25-1,CASSGNSNPGTQYF
TRBJ1-1,NA,NA,TRBV10-3,CATLDGQGNTEAFF
TRBJ1-1,many,NA,TRBV12-3/TRBV12-4,CASSSGENTEAFF
TRBJ2-1,many,NA,TRBV7-9,CASGYGTNEQFF
TRBJ2-5,few,TRBD1,TRBV7-9,CASSGPDRGRGETQYF
TRBJ2-1,NA,NA,TRBV25-1,CASSYSDLASNEQFF
TRBJ1-1,many,NA,TRBV25-1,CASDGRGDTEAFF
TRBJ1-6,NA,TRBD1,TRBV20-1,CSARDPGQDNSPLHF
TRBJ2-7,NA,NA,TRBV29-1,CSVEWQGHSYEQYF
TRBJ1-2,many,NA,TRBV7-9,CASSFSGPQVGYGYTF
TRBJ2-1,many,NA,TRBV15,CATATVRSYNEQFF
TRBJ1-4,NA,NA,TRBV11-3,CASSPRGGNEKLFF
TRBJ2-7,many,NA,TRBV6-5,CASSYLKRGAGEQYF
TRBJ2-3,many,TRBD2,TRBV27,CASSLWGGGADTQYF
TRBJ2-7,many,TRBD1,TRBV25-1,CASSGQGGEQYF
TRBJ1-1,NA,NA,TRBV7-9,CASSKGGTEAFF
TRBJ2-3,NA,NA,TRBV7-3,CASSLTSGYTDTQYF
TRBJ2-3,many,TRBD2,TRBV24-1,CATSDSGLVTGETQYF
TRBJ2-7,NA,NA,TRBV10-3,CAATGTGSCEQYF
TRBJ1-1,NA,NA,TRBV7-9,CASSLTSATEAFF
TRBJ1-2,NA,NA,TRBV25-1,CASSGQGSYTF
TRBJ1-2,many,TRBD1,TRBV10-3,CAISNNRGDGYTF
TRBJ1-5,once,NA,TRBV24-1,CATGGKGQPQHF
TRBJ2-2,few,NA,TRBV5-8,CASSSLPAGELFF
TRBJ1-2,NA,TRBD1,TRBV12-3/TRBV12-4,CASSPGQNLNGYTF
TRBJ1-5,NA,TRBD1,TRBV24-1,CATSVHRGISNQPQHF
TRBJ2-7,many,TRBD2,TRBV20-1,CSAPGGAAGLNHGEQYF
TRBJ1-3,NA,TRBD1,TRBV2,CASSTDRVGNTIYF
TRBJ2-1,many,NA,TRBV2,CASSEDGYNEQFF
TRBJ1-4,NA,NA,TRBV30,CAWSVTGGGEKLFF
TRBJ1-3,many,TRBD1,TRBV9,CASSGPGQGNSGNTIYF
TRBJ1-1,few,NA,TRBV6-1,CASSDVGGNTEAFF
TRBJ2-7,NA,NA,TRBV19,CASSILATAVYEQYF